Given below is one T cell receptor (beta chain) in context. Clones were read by immunoSEQ multiplex PCR, and TCRdb kept only the in-frame ones, dropping some. The sample lists 75,000 to 100,000 clones, about four fifths occurring once. The data are from a study of PD-1 blockade in classical Hodgkin lymphoma. Every one of the patients relapsed after autologous stem cell transplantation (brentuximab vedotin exposure was variable). The CDR3 has 14 residues. Trimming pared 3 bases from V and 2 bases from J, leaving 11 bases between. Germline CDR1 SGHKS, CDR2 YYEKEE (reference sequence). J is TRBJ2-5 and V is TRBV5-5; possibly TRBD1 or TRBD2 for D (5 bases each). The receptor was isolated from a human donor with classical Hodgkin lymphoma. Sequences were derived from peripheral blood mononuclear cells (PBMCs), sampled before the second cycle of nivolumab. CDR3 in DNA: TGTGCCAGCAGCTCGGGACGTACGCAAGAGACCCAGTACTTC. As protein: CASSSGRTQETQYF.